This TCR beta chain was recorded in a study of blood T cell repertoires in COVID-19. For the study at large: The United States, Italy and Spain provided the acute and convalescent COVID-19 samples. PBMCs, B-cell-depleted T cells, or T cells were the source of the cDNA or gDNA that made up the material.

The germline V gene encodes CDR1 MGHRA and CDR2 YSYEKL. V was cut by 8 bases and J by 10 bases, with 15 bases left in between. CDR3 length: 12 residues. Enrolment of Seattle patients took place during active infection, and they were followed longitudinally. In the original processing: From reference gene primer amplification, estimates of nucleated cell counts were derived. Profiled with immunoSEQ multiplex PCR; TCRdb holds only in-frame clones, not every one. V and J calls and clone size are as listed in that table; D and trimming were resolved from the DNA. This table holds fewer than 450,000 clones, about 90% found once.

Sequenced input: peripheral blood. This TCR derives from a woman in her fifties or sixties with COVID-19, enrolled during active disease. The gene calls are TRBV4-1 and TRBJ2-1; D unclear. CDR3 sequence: CASSRSSLEQFF. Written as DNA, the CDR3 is TGCGCCAGCTCGCGGAGCTCGCTGGAGCAGTTCTTC.